This T cell receptor (beta chain) was retrieved from a study of breast tumors, draining lymph nodes, adjacent tissues. Whole-study findings and limits: Luminal-like breast cancer showed significantly higher tumor–nontumor repertoire similarity than basal-like. Tumors had less TCR diversity than lymph nodes, more than nontumor tissue.

The CDR3 sequence is 14 residues long. V lost 4 bases and J lost 6, with 12 bases in between. Looked up from germline, CDR1 is MNHEY and CDR2 is SMNVEV (reference sequence). In the case of this clonotype: Its antigen is unidentified.

TCRdb passed the multiplex PCR reads through MiXCR, listing each CDR3 protein once. The sample lists approximately 47,000 distinct CDR3 sequences; 23% were seen once. Sequencing used breast tumor tissue. The sequence derives from a female donor with breast cancer. Some clones in this sample may be carry-over from other donors' samples. The chain links TRBV27 to TRBJ2-2; D uncertain. The chain's CDR3 is CASSSSPMPGELFF. CDR3 nucleotide sequence: TGTGCCAGCAGTTCCTCCCCTATGCCCGGGGAGCTGTTTTTT.